A selection of T cell receptor beta chains follows, all from one sample in a study of OX40 agonist ivuxolimab in advanced cancers. Sequencing used immunoSEQ multiplex PCR; TCRdb keeps in-frame clones, though not all of them. The sample carries about 46,000 clones, 80% to 85% recorded once. Material: CD4+ or CD8+ T cells sorted from blood, obtained in a trial of the OX40 agonist ivuxolimab. The origin of the receptors is an adult with an advanced solid tumor such as melanoma, head and neck, liver or kidney cancer. CDR3s include the opening cysteine and the closing phenylalanine or tryptophan. D genes are given only for firm matches. A row's size may be missing; if present it is once, few, many or a size class.

TRBJ2-1	.	TRBV5-1	TRBD1	CASSRGGNSYNEQFF	TGCGCCAGCAGCCGAGGGGGCAACTCCTACAATGAGCAGTTCTTC
TRBJ1-2	.	TRBV5-1	TRBD1	CASSLGAGQRYTF	TGCGCCAGCAGCTTGGGGGCGGGACAGCGCTACACCTTC
TRBJ1-2	.	TRBV14	.	CASSQAQGYYYTF	TGTGCCAGCAGCCAAGCCCAGGGGTACTACTACACCTTC
TRBJ2-7	once	TRBV2	TRBD1	CASRGQDLTYEQYF	TGTGCCAGCAGGGGACAGGACCTCACCTACGAGCAGTACTTC
TRBJ2-3	.	TRBV7-9	TRBD2	CAITGGPRDTQYF	TGTGCCATCACGGGGGGGCCGAGAGATACGCAGTATTTT
TRBJ2-5	few	TRBV12-5	.	CASGLSGKETQYF	TGTGCTAGTGGTTTATCAGGGAAAGAGACCCAGTACTTC
TRBJ2-7	.	TRBV2	.	CASSATYEQYF	TGTGCCAGCAGTGCCACCTACGAGCAGTACTTC
TRBJ2-2	.	TRBV7-3	.	CASSENWQGGVNTGELFF	TGTGCCAGCAGCGAAAATTGGCAGGGCGGGGTAAACACCGGGGAGCTGTTTTTT
TRBJ2-7	.	TRBV5-1	TRBD1	CASSLAGTGELYEQYF	TGCGCCAGCAGCTTGGCCGGGACAGGAGAGCTCTACGAGCAGTACTTC
TRBJ1-2	.	TRBV6-5	.	CASSENRGDGYTF	TGTGCCAGCAGTGAAAATAGGGGCGATGGCTACACCTTC
TRBJ2-5	.	TRBV7-2	TRBD2	CASSRTSGGWGWETQYF	TGTGCCAGCAGCCGGACTAGCGGGGGGTGGGGGTGGGAGACCCAGTACTTC
TRBJ1-1	.	TRBV7-9	.	CASRGQGKGTEAFF	TGTGCCAGCAGAGGGCAGGGGAAGGGCACTGAAGCTTTCTTT
TRBJ2-4	.	TRBV5-4	.	CASQEGGDTKNIQYF	TGTGCCAGCCAGGAAGGGGGGGATACCAAAAACATTCAGTACTTC
TRBJ1-1	once	TRBV4-2	.	CASSLGGAGNTEAFF	TGTGCCAGCAGCTTAGGAGGGGCCGGGAACACTGAAGCTTTCTTT
TRBJ1-2	.	TRBV6-5	.	CASKAGMTNYGYTF	TGTGCCAGCAAAGCAGGAATGACTAACTATGGCTACACCTTC
TRBJ1-2	.	TRBV6-5	TRBD1	CASSSDRGAYYGYTF	TGTGCCAGCAGTTCGGACAGGGGCGCCTACTATGGCTACACCTTC
TRBJ1-1	.	TRBV6-1	.	CASSEPGWRTEAFF	TGTGCCAGCAGTGAGCCAGGGTGGCGGACTGAAGCTTTCTTT
TRBJ2-3	.	TRBV19	.	CASSISGLEVTDTQYF	TGTGCCAGTAGTATTTCGGGACTGGAAGTCACAGATACGCAGTATTTT
TRBJ2-3	.	TRBV9	TRBD2	CASSYGLAGTTDTQYF	TGTGCCAGCAGCTACGGACTAGCGGGGACCACAGATACGCAGTATTTT
TRBJ2-7	.	TRBV18	TRBD2	CASSPSGGYEQYF	TGTGCCAGCTCACCATCGGGGGGCTACGAGCAGTACTTC
TRBJ1-1	.	TRBV11-2	.	CASSLGGPTEAFF	TGTGCCAGCAGCTTAGGGGGGCCCACTGAAGCTTTCTTT
TRBJ2-1	.	TRBV7-6	.	CASSPRGGRGPNWEQFF	TGTGCCAGCAGCCCAAGGGGGGGGCGGGGACCAAACTGGGAGCAGTTCTTC
TRBJ2-3	many	TRBV21-1	.	CASSIQGATTDTQYF	TGTGCCAGCAGCATACAGGGGGCAACAACAGATACGCAGTATTTT
TRBJ1-1	.	TRBV6-1	TRBD1	CASRRGQRNTEAFF	TGTGCCAGCAGGAGGGGACAGCGTAACACTGAAGCTTTCTTT
TRBJ1-1	.	TRBV19	.	CASSITGGNTEAFF	TGTGCCAGTAGTATAACCGGGGGGAACACTGAAGCTTTCTTT
TRBJ1-3	.	TRBV7-2	.	CASTRSAGRNTIYF	TGTGCCAGCACGCGTTCAGCGGGGAGAAACACCATATATTTT
TRBJ2-3	.	TRBV27	TRBD2	CAILAGASTDTQYF	TGTGCCATCTTAGCGGGGGCCAGCACAGATACGCAGTATTTT
TRBJ2-5	.	TRBV11-3	TRBD1	CASSSGQGSQETQYF	TGTGCCAGCAGCTCGGGACAGGGTTCTCAAGAGACCCAGTACTTC
TRBJ1-5	.	TRBV15	.	CATGLEVNQPQHF	TGTGCCACCGGATTGGAGGTAAATCAGCCCCAGCATTTT
TRBJ2-5	.	TRBV2	.	CASVRQAQETQYF	TGTGCCAGCGTTCGACAGGCCCAAGAGACCCAGTACTTC
TRBJ1-6	.	TRBV5-1	.	CASSLGANNSPLHF	TGCGCCAGCAGCTTGGGTGCCAATAATTCACCCCTCCACTTT
TRBJ1-6	.	TRBV20-1	.	CSATRDTLHF	TGCAGTGCTACCCGGGACACCCTCCACTTT
TRBJ2-3	.	TRBV11-2	.	CASNPGSTDTQYF	TGTGCCAGTAATCCGGGGAGCACAGATACGCAGTATTTT
TRBJ2-7	.	TRBV7-8	.	CASSLRRDEQYF	TGTGCCAGCAGCCTGAGGCGCGACGAGCAGTACTTC
TRBJ2-2	.	TRBV4-1	TRBD2	CASSQVGSGGRNTGELFF	TGCGCCAGCAGCCAAGTGGGTAGCGGGGGGAGGAACACCGGGGAGCTGTTTTTT
TRBJ2-3	.	TRBV25-1	.	CASSEYKDIPQYF	TGTGCCAGCAGTGAATATAAGGACATTCCGCAGTATTTT
TRBJ2-7	.	TRBV7-3	.	CASSLTHRAYEQYF	TGTGCCAGCAGCTTAACGCACAGGGCCTACGAGCAGTACTTC
TRBJ2-7	.	TRBV11-3	TRBD1	CASSPDRVNEQYF	TGTGCCAGCAGCCCCGACAGGGTCAACGAGCAGTACTTC
TRBJ1-1	.	TRBV1	.	CTSSQEYGNTEAFF	TGCACCAGCAGCCAAGAGTACGGGAACACTGAAGCTTTCTTT
TRBJ2-3	.	TRBV5-4	TRBD2	CASSRTSADTQYF	TGTGCCAGCAGCCGGACTAGCGCGGATACGCAGTATTTT
TRBJ1-2	few	TRBV6-1	TRBD1	CASREQGTGGLGGYTF	TGTGCCAGCAGGGAACAGGGGACGGGGGGCCTAGGAGGCTACACCTTC
TRBJ2-7	.	TRBV28	TRBD1	CASSLSPGQGAGEQYF	TGTGCCAGCAGTTTATCCCCCGGACAGGGGGCGGGGGAGCAGTACTTC
TRBJ1-6	.	TRBV6-6	TRBD1	CASSRQGGTLHF	TGTGCCAGCAGCAGACAGGGTGGCACCCTCCACTTT
TRBJ1-1	.	TRBV6-1	TRBD1	CASSIGQGYAEAFF	TGTGCCAGCAGCATTGGACAGGGTTACGCTGAAGCTTTCTTT
TRBJ2-7	.	TRBV5-1	TRBD1	CASSLVPGGEYEQYF	TGCGCCAGCAGCTTGGTCCCAGGGGGAGAGTACGAGCAGTACTTC
TRBJ2-5	.	TRBV6-1	TRBD2	CASRTSGAQTQYF	TGTGCCAGCAGGACTAGCGGGGCTCAGACCCAGTACTTC
TRBJ1-5	.	TRBV19	.	CASSISLRSNQPQHF	TGTGCCAGTAGTATTTCCCTTCGGAGCAATCAGCCCCAGCATTTT
TRBJ1-1	.	TRBV7-9	.	CASSLGSGSTEAFF	TGTGCCAGCAGCTTAGGATCAGGGTCGACTGAAGCTTTCTTT
TRBJ2-3	.	TRBV19	.	CASSAGTLMEDTQYF	TGTGCCAGTAGTGCCGGGACCCTCATGGAAGATACGCAGTATTTT
TRBJ2-2	.	TRBV5-8	.	CASSAGQADTGELFF	TGTGCCAGCAGCGCCGGGCAAGCGGACACCGGGGAGCTGTTTTTT
TRBJ2-1	.	TRBV18	.	CASSPLYNEQFF	TGTGCCAGCTCACCTTTATACAATGAGCAGTTCTTC
TRBJ1-3	.	TRBV18	.	CASSPPYGAFSGNTIYF	TGTGCCAGCTCACCACCGTACGGGGCATTCTCTGGAAACACCATATATTTT
TRBJ1-2	once	TRBV27	TRBD1	CASSPLGQGGNGYTF	TGTGCCAGCAGTCCGCTGGGACAGGGGGGGAATGGCTACACCTTC
TRBJ2-5	.	TRBV28	.	CASSLGSTETQYF	TGTGCCAGCAGTTTAGGGTCAACCGAGACCCAGTACTTC
TRBJ2-7	few	TRBV19	.	CASSIGVNEQYF	TGTGCCAGTAGTATTGGGGTTAACGAGCAGTACTTC